These 8 T cell receptor beta chains share one sample of origin, sequenced in a study of T cell clonality in common variable immunodeficiency. The method was immunoSEQ multiplex PCR; TCRdb's version includes in-frame clones alone and lacks a portion of them. Altogether some 60,000 clones were found in the sample, and no singletons occur. Sample: peripheral blood mononuclear cells. The source is a person aged 18 to 69 in good health.

This clone was counted many times. The read comes to an end 3 residues before the CDR3 does, leaving the germline J gene to fill in the end. The chain is built from TRBV6-2 or TRBV6-3 and TRBJ1-5; D perhaps matches TRBD1 (6 bases). V was clipped by 7 bases and J by 5 bases, with 15 bases between them. The V gene's germline CDR1 is MNHEY and CDR2 SVGEGT. This CDR3 has 14 residues. The CDR3 DNA, read in part, is TGTGCCAGCACTGACCGGGACAACGATCAGCCC. Its translation: CASTDRDNDQP. The whole CDR3 sequence is CASTDRDNDQPQHF.

This clone was counted at least ten times. Read sequence stops 3 residues before the CDR3 end, and the germline J gene provides the missing end. The chain recombines TRBV9 with TRBJ1-4, with a possible D match to TRBD1 (5 bases). This CDR3 comprises 14 residues. CDR1 is SGDLS, CDR2 YYNGEE, per germline. V was clipped by 6 bases and J by 0 bases, with 9 bases between them. Incomplete CDR3 DNA: TGTGCCAGCACACCGACAGCAACTAATGAAAAA. Protein sequence: CASTPTATNEK. The whole CDR3 is CASTPTATNEKLFF.

Ten or more counts support this clone. One end of the junction varies from germline; a read error may be responsible. From the germline J gene comes the end of the CDR3, since the read stops 3 residues before it. V gene TRBV4-2 combines with J gene TRBJ2-6; D gene uncertain. CDR1 and CDR2 from the germline V gene are LGHNA and YNFKEQ. CDR3 size: 15 residues. The CDR3 loop reads CASSQGSSGANVLTF. CDR3 bases read: TGCGCCAGCAGCCAAGGTAGCTCTGGGGCCAACGTC.

In this sample, this clone turned up a few times. The read terminates 3 residues ahead of where the CDR3 ends, so the germline J gene completes it. The gene calls are TRBV27 and TRBJ2-7; perhaps TRBD2 as D (5 bases). This CDR3 contains 14 residues. CDR1 MNHEY and CDR2 SMNVEV come from the germline V gene (reference sequence). With 3 bases removed from V and 3 bases from J, the gap between germline ends came to 12 bases. CDR3 region: CASSFGGSGYEQYF. The sequenced CDR3 bases are TGTGCCAGCAGTTTTGGTGGGAGCGGCTACGAG.

This clone came up many times. The CDR3 goes on 3 residues after the read ends, and that part is filled in from the germline J gene. The chain combines TRBV5-6 with TRBJ2-7; 8 positions match TRBD1. Trimming removed 4 bases from V and 6 bases from J; junction bases left unmatched: 3. CDR3 length: 12 residues. Germline assignment: CDR1 SGHDT and CDR2 YYEEEE. This CDR3 reads CASSGDRGEQYF. CDR3 DNA (partial): TGTGCCAGCAGCGGAGACAGGGGCGAG.

This clone was observed many times. The observed sequence ends 3 residues before the CDR3 terminus, with the missing tail filled in from the germline J gene. The gene calls are TRBV15 and TRBJ2-7, with D tentatively TRBD1 (6 bases). Germline lookup yields CDR1 LNHNV and CDR2 YYDKDF (reference sequence). V was clipped by 5 bases and J by 0 bases, with 11 bases between them. The CDR3 covers 14 residues. The CDR3 bases that were read are TGTGCCACCAGCCGGGACATGAGCTCCTACGAG. It translates to CATSRDMSSYE. The entire CDR3 reads CATSRDMSSYEQYF. Full variable domain (outside the CDR3, taken from reference TRBV15 and TRBJ2-7): DAMVIQNPRYQVTQFGKPVTLSCSQTLNHNVMYWYQQKSSQAPKLLFHYYDKDFNNEADTPDNFQSRRPNTSFCFLDIRSPGLGDTAMYLCATSRDMSSYEQYFGPGTRLTVT.

This clone was seen at least ten times. The observed sequence ends 3 residues before the CDR3 terminus, with the missing tail filled in from the germline J gene. The V call is TRBV5-1, the J call TRBJ2-1, with 11 bases identical to TRBD1. J was trimmed by 3 bases and V by 4 bases; bases with no gene match: 3. Germline lookup yields CDR1 SGHRS and CDR2 YFSETQ. This CDR3 has 15 amino acids. The CDR3 protein is CASSNGTGGYNEQFF. The sequenced CDR3 bases are TGCGCCAGCAGCAACGGGACAGGGGGCTACAATGAG.

This clone was observed a handful of times. The read ends 3 residues before the CDR3 terminus; that terminus is restored from the germline J gene. The J gene is TRBJ1-2, the V gene TRBV11-2, with D unclear. The V end was cut by 1 base, the J end by 3 bases, with 12 bases between. The CDR3 is 15 residues long. Germline V gene data show CDR1 as SGHAT and CDR2 as FQNNGV. The CDR3 sequence: CASSLGAAAHYGYTF. CDR3 DNA, as far as it was read: TGTGCCAGCAGCTTAGGCGCGGCAGCCCACTATGGC.